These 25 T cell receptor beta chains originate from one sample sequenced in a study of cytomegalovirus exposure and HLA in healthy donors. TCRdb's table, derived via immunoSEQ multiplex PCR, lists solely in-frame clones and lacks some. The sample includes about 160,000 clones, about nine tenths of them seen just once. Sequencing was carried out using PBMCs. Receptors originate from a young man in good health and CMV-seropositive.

The CDR3 region has the DNA TGTGCCAGCAGCTTAGAGAGGGGGACCGGAACTGAAGCTTTCTTT. It is translated as CASSLERGTGTEAFF. The V gene is TRBV7-8, the J gene TRBJ1-1; a possible D gene is TRBD1 (6 bases). Germline CDR1 is SGHVS and CDR2 is FQNEAQ. Trimming cost V 1 base and J 5 bases, with 14 bases left between them. This CDR3 is built from 15 residues.

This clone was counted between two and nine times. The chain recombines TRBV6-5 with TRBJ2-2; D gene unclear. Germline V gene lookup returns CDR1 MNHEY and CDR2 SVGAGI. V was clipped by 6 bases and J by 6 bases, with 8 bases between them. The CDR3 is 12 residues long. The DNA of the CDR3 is TGTGCCAGCAGCCGTCGCGCCGGGGAGCTGTTTTTT. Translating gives CASSRRAGELFF.

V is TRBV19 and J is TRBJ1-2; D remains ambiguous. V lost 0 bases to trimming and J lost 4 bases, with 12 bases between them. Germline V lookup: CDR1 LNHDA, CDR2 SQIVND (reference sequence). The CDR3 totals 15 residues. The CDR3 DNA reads TGTGCCAGTAGTATAGAAGGAGGGCAAAGCTATGGCTACACCTTC. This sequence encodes CASSIEGGQSYGYTF.

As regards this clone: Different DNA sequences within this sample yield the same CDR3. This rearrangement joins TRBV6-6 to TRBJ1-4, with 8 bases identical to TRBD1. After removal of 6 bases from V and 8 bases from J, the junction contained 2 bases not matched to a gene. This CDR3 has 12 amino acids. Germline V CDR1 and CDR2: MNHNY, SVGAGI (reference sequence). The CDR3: CASRDRGEKLFF. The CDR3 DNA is TGTGCCAGCAGAGACAGGGGCGAAAAACTGTTTTTT.

This CDR3 reads CASSGQGDQPQHF. CDR3 coding DNA: TGTGCCAGCAGCGGACAGGGAGATCAGCCCCAGCATTTT. The chain uses TRBV6-1 and TRBJ1-5; 8 positions agree with TRBD1. The CDR3 is made up of 13 amino acids. In germline, CDR1 is MNHNS, CDR2 SASEGT. V trimming: 6 bases; J trimming: 5 bases; junction bases outside the gene matches: 3.

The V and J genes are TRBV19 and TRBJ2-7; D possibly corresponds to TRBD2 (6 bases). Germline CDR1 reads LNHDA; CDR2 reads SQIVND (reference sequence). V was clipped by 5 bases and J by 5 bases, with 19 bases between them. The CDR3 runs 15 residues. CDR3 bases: TGTGCCAGTAGTCTCCGGGACGGGAGTCCCAACGAGCAGTACTTC. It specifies CASSLRDGSPNEQYF.

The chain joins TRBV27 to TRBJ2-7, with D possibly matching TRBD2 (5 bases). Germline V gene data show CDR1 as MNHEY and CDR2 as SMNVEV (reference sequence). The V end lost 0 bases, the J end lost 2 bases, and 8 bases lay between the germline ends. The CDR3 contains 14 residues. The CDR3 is CASSLSRGAYEQYF. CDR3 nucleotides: TGTGCCAGCAGTTTATCTCGGGGAGCCTACGAGCAGTACTTC.

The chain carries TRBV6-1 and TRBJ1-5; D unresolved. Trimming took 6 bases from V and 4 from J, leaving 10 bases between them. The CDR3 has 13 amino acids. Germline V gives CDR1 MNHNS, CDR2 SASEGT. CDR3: CASRLMENQPQHF. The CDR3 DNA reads TGTGCCAGCAGACTGATGGAGAATCAGCCCCAGCATTTT.

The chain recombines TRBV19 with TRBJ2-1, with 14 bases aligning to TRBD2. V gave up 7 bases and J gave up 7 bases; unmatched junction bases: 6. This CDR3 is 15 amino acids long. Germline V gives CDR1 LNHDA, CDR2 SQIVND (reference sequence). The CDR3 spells CASTTSGRGSNEQFF. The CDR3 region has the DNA TGTGCCAGTACGACTAGCGGGAGGGGCTCTAATGAGCAGTTCTTC.

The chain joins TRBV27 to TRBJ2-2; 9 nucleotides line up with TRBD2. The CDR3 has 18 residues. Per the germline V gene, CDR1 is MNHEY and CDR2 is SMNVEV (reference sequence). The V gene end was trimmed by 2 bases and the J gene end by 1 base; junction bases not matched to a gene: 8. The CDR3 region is CASSLEVSGSRNTGELFF. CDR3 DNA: TGTGCCAGCAGTTTAGAGGTTAGCGGGAGTCGGAACACCGGGGAGCTGTTTTTT.

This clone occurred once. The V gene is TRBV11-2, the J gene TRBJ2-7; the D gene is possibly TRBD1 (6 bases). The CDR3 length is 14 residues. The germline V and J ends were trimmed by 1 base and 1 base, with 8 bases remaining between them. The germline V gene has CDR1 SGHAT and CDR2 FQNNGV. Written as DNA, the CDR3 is TGTGCCAGCAGCTTAGCTACAGGGTCCTACGAGCAGTACTTC. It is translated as CASSLATGSYEQYF.

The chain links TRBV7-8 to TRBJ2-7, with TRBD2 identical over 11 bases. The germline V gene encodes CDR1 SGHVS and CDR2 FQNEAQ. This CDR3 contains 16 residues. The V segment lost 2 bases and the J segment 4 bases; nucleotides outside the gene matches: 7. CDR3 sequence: CASSLKASGRKYEQYF. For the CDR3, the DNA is TGTGCCAGCAGCTTAAAGGCTAGCGGGAGGAAGTACGAGCAGTACTTC.

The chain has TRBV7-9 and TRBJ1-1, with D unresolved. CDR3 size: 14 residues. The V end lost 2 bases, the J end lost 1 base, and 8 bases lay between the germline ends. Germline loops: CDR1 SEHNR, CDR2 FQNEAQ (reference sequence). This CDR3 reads CASSLIPENTEAFF. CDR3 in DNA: TGTGCCAGCAGCTTAATCCCAGAGAACACTGAAGCTTTCTTT.

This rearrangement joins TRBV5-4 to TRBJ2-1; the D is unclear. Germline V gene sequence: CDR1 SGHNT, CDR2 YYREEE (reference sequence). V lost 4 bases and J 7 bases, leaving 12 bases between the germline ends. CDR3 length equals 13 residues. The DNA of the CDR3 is TGTGCCAGCAGCCGCTTAGACTCGAATGAGCAGTTCTTC. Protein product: CASSRLDSNEQFF.

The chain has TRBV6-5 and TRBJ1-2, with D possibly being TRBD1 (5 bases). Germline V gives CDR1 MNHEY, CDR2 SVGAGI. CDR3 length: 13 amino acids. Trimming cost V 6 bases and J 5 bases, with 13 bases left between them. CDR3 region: CASRSRGEYGYTF. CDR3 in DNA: TGTGCCAGCAGGAGTAGGGGTGAATATGGCTACACCTTC.

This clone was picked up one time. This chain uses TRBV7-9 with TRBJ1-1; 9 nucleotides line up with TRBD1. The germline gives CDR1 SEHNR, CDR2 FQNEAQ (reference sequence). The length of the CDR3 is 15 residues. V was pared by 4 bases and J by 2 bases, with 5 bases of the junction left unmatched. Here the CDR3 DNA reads TGTGCCAGCAGCTCCTGGACAGGGGCTAACACTGAAGCTTTCTTT. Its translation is CASSSWTGANTEAFF. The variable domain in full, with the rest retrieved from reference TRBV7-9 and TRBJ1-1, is DTGVSQNPRHKITKRGQNVTFRCDPISEHNRLYWYRQTLGQGPEFLTYFQNEAQLEKSRLLSDRFSAERPKGSFSTLEIQRTEQGDSAMYLCASSSWTGANTEAFFGQGTRLTVV.

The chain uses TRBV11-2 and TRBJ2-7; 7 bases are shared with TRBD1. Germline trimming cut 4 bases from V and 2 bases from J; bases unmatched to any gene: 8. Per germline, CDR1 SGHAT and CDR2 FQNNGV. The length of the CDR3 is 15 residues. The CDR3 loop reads CASSSPRTGAYEQYF. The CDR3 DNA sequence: TGTGCCAGCAGCTCCCCCCGGACAGGAGCCTACGAGCAGTACTTC.

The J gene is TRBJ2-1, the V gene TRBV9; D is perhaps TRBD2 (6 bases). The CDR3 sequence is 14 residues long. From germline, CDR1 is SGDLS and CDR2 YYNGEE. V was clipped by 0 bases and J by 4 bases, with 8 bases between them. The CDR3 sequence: CASSVGTIYNEQFF. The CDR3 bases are TGTGCCAGCAGCGTAGGGACTATTTACAATGAGCAGTTCTTC. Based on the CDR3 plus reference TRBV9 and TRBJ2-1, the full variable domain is DSGVTQTPKHLITATGQRVTLRCSPRSGDLSVYWYQQSLDQGLQFLIQYYNGEERAKGNILERFSAQQFPDLHSELNLSSLELGDSALYFCASSVGTIYNEQFFGPGTRLTVL.

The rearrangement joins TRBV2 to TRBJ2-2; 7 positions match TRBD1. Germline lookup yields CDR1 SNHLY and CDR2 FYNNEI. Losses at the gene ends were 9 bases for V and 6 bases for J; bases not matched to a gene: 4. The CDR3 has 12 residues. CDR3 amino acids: CARQGSAGELFF. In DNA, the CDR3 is TGTGCCAGACAGGGGAGCGCCGGGGAGCTGTTTTTT. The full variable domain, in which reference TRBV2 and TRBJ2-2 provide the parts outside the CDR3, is EPEVTQTPSHQVTQMGQEVILRCVPISNHLYFYWYRQILGQKVEFLVSFYNNEISEKSEIFDDQFSVERPDGSNFTLKIRSTKLEDSAMYFCARQGSAGELFFGEGSRLTVL.

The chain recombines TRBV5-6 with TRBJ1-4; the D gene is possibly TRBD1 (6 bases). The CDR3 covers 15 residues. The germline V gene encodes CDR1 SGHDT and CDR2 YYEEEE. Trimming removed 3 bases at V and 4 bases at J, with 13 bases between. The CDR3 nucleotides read TGTGCCAGCAGCTCCGATGACAGGATTAATGAAAAACTGTTTTTT. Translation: CASSSDDRINEKLFF.

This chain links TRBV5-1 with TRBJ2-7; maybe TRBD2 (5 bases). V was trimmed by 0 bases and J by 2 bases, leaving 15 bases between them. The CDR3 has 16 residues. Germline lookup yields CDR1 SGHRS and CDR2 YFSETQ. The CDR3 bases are TGCGCCAGCAGCTTGGGGTCCTATGACGGGACCTACGAGCAGTACTTC. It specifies CASSLGSYDGTYEQYF.

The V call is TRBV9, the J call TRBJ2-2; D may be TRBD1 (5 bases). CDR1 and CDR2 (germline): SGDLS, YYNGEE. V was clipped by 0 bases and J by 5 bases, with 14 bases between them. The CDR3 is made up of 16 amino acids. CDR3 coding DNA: TGTGCCAGCAGCGTAGGGGGCCTCCCCGGTACCGGGGAGCTGTTTTTT. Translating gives CASSVGGLPGTGELFF.

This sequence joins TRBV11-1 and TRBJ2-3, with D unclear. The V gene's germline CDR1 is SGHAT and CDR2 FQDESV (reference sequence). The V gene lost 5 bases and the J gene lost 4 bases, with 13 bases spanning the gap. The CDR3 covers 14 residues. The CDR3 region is CASSVRSLADTQYF. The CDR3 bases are TGTGCCAGCAGCGTCAGATCTCTTGCAGATACGCAGTATTTT.

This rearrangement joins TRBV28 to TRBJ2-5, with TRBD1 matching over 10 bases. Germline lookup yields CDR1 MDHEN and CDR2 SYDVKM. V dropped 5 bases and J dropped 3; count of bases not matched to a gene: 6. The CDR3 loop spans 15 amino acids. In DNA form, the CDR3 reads TGTGCCAGCAGTAATGGGGGACAGGGGAAAGAGACCCAGTACTTC. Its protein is CASSNGGQGKETQYF.

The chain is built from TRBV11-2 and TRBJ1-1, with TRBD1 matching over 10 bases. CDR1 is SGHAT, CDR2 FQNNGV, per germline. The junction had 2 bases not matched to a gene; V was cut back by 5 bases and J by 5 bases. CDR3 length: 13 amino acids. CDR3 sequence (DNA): TGTGCCAGCAGCCGGGACAGGGGTACTGAAGCTTTCTTT. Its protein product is CASSRDRGTEAFF.